The 30 T cell receptor beta chains below were found in one sample sequenced in a study of T cell clones after liver transplantation. The method was immunoSEQ multiplex PCR; TCRdb's version includes in-frame clones alone and lacks a portion of them. The table has tens of thousands of clones, about nine tenths seen once. The material sequenced was CD8+ T cells from blood, taken 12 months after liver transplant. The receptors here all came from a human patient who received a liver transplant. Some of these T cells may belong to the graft donor.

The rearrangement uses TRBV7-9 and TRBJ1-3; D remains ambiguous. The germline V gene encodes CDR1 SEHNR and CDR2 FQNEAQ (reference sequence). V lost 1 base, J lost 0 bases, and 7 bases lay in between. The CDR3 has 15 residues. The CDR3 loop reads CASSLGRISGNTIYF. CDR3 DNA: TGTGCCAGCAGCTTAGGACGGATCTCTGGAAACACCATATATTTT.

The rearrangement links TRBV7-9 to TRBJ2-2, with D uncertain. The V gene lost 3 bases and the J gene lost 4 bases, with 3 bases spanning the gap. CDR1 is SEHNR and CDR2 is FQNEAQ in the germline V gene (reference sequence). The CDR3 loop spans 12 amino acids. The chain's CDR3 is CASSFLTGELFF. DNA for the CDR3: TGTGCCAGCAGCTTTCTCACCGGGGAGCTGTTTTTT.

The J gene is TRBJ2-5, the V gene TRBV7-8; TRBD2 agrees at 8 bases. V was clipped by 2 bases and J by 2 bases; unmatched bases: 10. CDR3 size: 17 residues. Germline lookup yields CDR1 SGHVS and CDR2 FQNEAQ. CDR3 bases: TGTGCCAGCAGCTTAACGCCAGCGGGAGAGAGACAAGAGACCCAGTACTTC. Its protein product is CASSLTPAGERQETQYF.

The V and J genes are TRBV7-2 and TRBJ2-4; D is unresolved. The V gene lost 2 bases and the J gene lost 0 bases, with 8 bases spanning the gap. This CDR3 has 15 residues. Per the germline V gene, CDR1 is SGHTA and CDR2 is FQGNSA. The CDR3 region is CASSLYTLAKNIQYF. CDR3 coding DNA: TGTGCCAGCAGCTTATATACTCTAGCCAAAAACATTCAGTACTTC.

V and J are TRBV19 and TRBJ2-1, with no clear D. Trimming took 3 bases from V and 2 from J, leaving 11 bases between them. The CDR3 consists of 15 residues. Germline V gives CDR1 LNHDA, CDR2 SQIVND (reference sequence). The CDR3 loop is CASSIMAPAYNEQFF. The CDR3 DNA is TGTGCCAGTAGTATCATGGCTCCCGCCTACAATGAGCAGTTCTTC. Together with reference TRBV19 and TRBJ2-1, the CDR3 gives the full variable domain: DGGITQSPKYLFRKEGQNVTLSCEQNLNHDAMYWYRQDPGQGLRLIYYSQIVNDFQKGDIAEGYSVSREKKESFPLTVTSAQKNPTAFYLCASSIMAPAYNEQFFGPGTRLTVL.

CDR3 nucleotides: TGTGCCAGCAGCGTATGGGACAACGAGGGTGAAGCTTTCTTT. This gives the protein CASSVWDNEGEAFF. The chain links TRBV9 to TRBJ1-1; weak D call: TRBD1 (6 bases). CDR3 size: 14 residues. Germline V CDR1 and CDR2: SGDLS, YYNGEE. V lost 1 base and J lost 7, with 14 bases in between.

The chain couples TRBV4-1 to TRBJ2-5; 9 bases align to TRBD2. This CDR3 is built from 16 residues. Germline V gives CDR1 MGHRA, CDR2 YSYEKL. Trimming removed 0 bases from V and 5 bases from J; junction bases left unmatched: 7. CDR3 region: CASSQDPRTSEETQYF. CDR3 in DNA: TGCGCCAGCAGCCAAGATCCCCGGACTAGCGAGGAGACCCAGTACTTC.

The chain employs TRBV28 and TRBJ1-1; D may be TRBD1 (5 bases). The CDR3 spans 11 residues. Between the trimmed V and J ends, which lost 3 bases and 10 bases, there was a span of 9 bases. In germline, CDR1 is MDHEN, CDR2 SYDVKM. Here the CDR3 reads CASSFNRGAFF. CDR3 coding DNA: TGTGCCAGCAGTTTTAATAGGGGAGCTTTCTTT.

The J gene is TRBJ2-7, the V gene TRBV29-1, with 11 bases fitting TRBD2. V gave up 5 bases and J gave up 4 bases; unmatched junction bases: 7. CDR1 SQVTM and CDR2 ANQGSEA come from the germline V gene. This CDR3 has 14 amino acids. CDR3 sequence reads: CSVRLAGGQYEQYF. CDR3 sequence (DNA): TGCAGCGTTCGGCTAGCGGGAGGCCAGTACGAGCAGTACTTC.

This chain links TRBV9 with TRBJ1-2; 9 positions match TRBD1. Trimming took 2 bases from V and 6 from J; bases not matched to a gene: 8. Germline CDR1 reads SGDLS; CDR2 reads YYNGEE. The CDR3 runs to 15 residues. The CDR3 region has the DNA TGTGCCAGCAGCGTGGGGACAGGGACAATTGATGGCTACACCTTC. This translates into CASSVGTGTIDGYTF. The full variable domain, its missing parts supplied by reference TRBV9 and TRBJ1-2, is DSGVTQTPKHLITATGQRVTLRCSPRSGDLSVYWYQQSLDQGLQFLIQYYNGEERAKGNILERFSAQQFPDLHSELNLSSLELGDSALYFCASSVGTGTIDGYTFGSGTRLTVV.

This clone was seen only a few times. The rearrangement links TRBV19 to TRBJ1-1; the D gene is possibly TRBD1 (5 bases). Trimming took off 8 bases at V and 7 bases at J, with 17 bases between the two ends. The CDR3 length is 13 residues. Germline lookup yields CDR1 LNHDA and CDR2 SQIVND (reference sequence). Here the CDR3 reads CASSGYTSGEAFF. The CDR3 bases are TGTGCCAGTTCAGGGTATACGTCAGGTGAAGCTTTCTTT.

The chain uses TRBV19 and TRBJ2-3; 8 nucleotides align to TRBD1. The ends lost 7 bases at V and 3 bases at J; junction bases unmatched: 15. Germline V gene lookup returns CDR1 LNHDA and CDR2 SQIVND (reference sequence). The CDR3 is 17 residues long. The CDR3 nucleotides read TGTGCCAGTACCCACCTTACATCGGGGACAGGTACAGATACGCAGTATTTT. Amino acid sequence: CASTHLTSGTGTDTQYF.

The chain links TRBV7-9 to TRBJ2-7; D gene unclear. Trimming stripped 5 bases from V and 0 bases from J, with 8 bases between. CDR1 SEHNR and CDR2 FQNEAQ come from the germline V gene (reference sequence). The CDR3 extends over 13 amino acids. The CDR3 coding sequence is TGTGCCAGCAGCCCCCAGAACTCCTACGAGCAGTACTTC. Its protein is CASSPQNSYEQYF.

The V gene is TRBV11-2, the J gene TRBJ1-1; D is perhaps TRBD1 (5 bases). The CDR3 has 15 residues. Germline lookup yields CDR1 SGHAT and CDR2 FQNNGV. The ends were cut back, 3 bases at V and 1 base at J, with 12 bases in the middle. CDR3 coding DNA: TGTGCCAGCAGCTTGGCGTTGGGGACGAACACTGAAGCTTTCTTT. Protein product: CASSLALGTNTEAFF.

The chain has TRBV2 and TRBJ2-1; D not resolved. The CDR3 covers 14 residues. V shed 3 bases and J shed 7 bases, with 13 bases lying between them. In germline, CDR1 is SNHLY, CDR2 FYNNEI. The CDR3 is CASSDSFYENEQFF. CDR3 DNA sequence: TGTGCCAGCAGTGACAGTTTTTACGAAAATGAGCAGTTCTTC. The entire variable domain, with the rest obtained from reference TRBV2 and TRBJ2-1, is as follows: EPEVTQTPSHQVTQMGQEVILRCVPISNHLYFYWYRQILGQKVEFLVSFYNNEISEKSEIFDDQFSVERPDGSNFTLKIRSTKLEDSAMYFCASSDSFYENEQFFGPGTRLTVL.

The genes are TRBV27 and TRBJ2-3; 8 bases fit TRBD2. Trimming removed 5 bases from V and 4 bases from J; junction bases left unmatched: 8. Germline CDR1 is MNHEY and CDR2 is SMNVEV (reference sequence). The CDR3 totals 15 residues. DNA for the CDR3: TGTGCCAGCAGTCCCACCGGACTAGCCGCAGATACGCAGTATTTT. Protein: CASSPTGLAADTQYF.

V gene TRBV5-1 combines with J gene TRBJ2-5, with D perhaps matching TRBD2 (6 bases). CDR1 is SGHRS, CDR2 YFSETQ, per germline. V gave up 0 bases and J gave up 0 bases, with 12 bases separating them. CDR3 length: 16 amino acids. CDR3 sequence reads: CASSLGGLEYQETQYF. CDR3 nucleotides: TGCGCCAGCAGCTTGGGGGGACTGGAGTACCAAGAGACCCAGTACTTC.

The chain has TRBV6-4 and TRBJ1-1; 7 nucleotides match TRBD1. This CDR3 comprises 13 residues. Germline CDR1 and CDR2: MRHNA and SNTAGT. The V segment lost 6 bases and the J segment 6 bases; nucleotides outside the gene matches: 7. For the CDR3, the DNA is TGTGCCAGCAGGGCCCCAGGGGGGGCTGAAGCTTTCTTT. Its protein product is CASRAPGGAEAFF.

The chain is built from TRBV9 and TRBJ1-1, with D possibly TRBD1 on 5 matching bases. V was shortened by 0 bases and J by 4 bases, with 16 bases between the two germline ends. The CDR3 contains 16 residues. Looked up from germline, CDR1 is SGDLS and CDR2 is YYNGEE. CDR3 coding DNA: TGTGCCAGCAGCGTAGACGCGGCGGCAGGGAGCACTGAAGCTTTCTTT. Translation: CASSVDAAAGSTEAFF.

The DNA for the CDR3 is TGTGCCAGCAGCCAACTAGCGGGAGAGGCCGGGGAGCTGTTTTTT. Translation: CASSQLAGEAGELFF. The rearrangement links TRBV14 to TRBJ2-2, with 10 bases fitting TRBD2. Germline loops: CDR1 SGHDN, CDR2 FVKESK. After removal of 2 bases from V and 6 bases from J, the junction contained 3 bases not matched to a gene. The CDR3 loop spans 15 amino acids.

The V call is TRBV25-1, the J call TRBJ1-4; a weak D match, TRBD1 (5 bases). This CDR3 is built from 15 residues. CDR1 and CDR2 (germline): MGHDK, SYGVNS. The ends were cut back, 4 bases at V and 4 bases at J, with 13 bases in the middle. Here the CDR3 DNA reads TGTGCCAGCAGTGGACCGACACAGGATAATGAAAAACTGTTTTTT. It is translated as CASSGPTQDNEKLFF.

The count of this clone is one. V is TRBV9 and J is TRBJ2-1, with no clear D. V was trimmed by 3 bases and J by 8 bases, leaving 12 bases between them. This CDR3 comprises 13 residues. Germline lookup yields CDR1 SGDLS and CDR2 YYNGEE. The chain's CDR3 is CASSEEIAYEQFF. The CDR3 nucleotides are TGTGCCAGCAGCGAAGAGATCGCGTATGAGCAGTTCTTC.

The gene calls are TRBV2 and TRBJ2-5; TRBD2 matches 9 bases. Germline assignment: CDR1 SNHLY and CDR2 FYNNEI. The J segment lost 5 bases and the V segment lost 1 base, leaving 8 bases of the junction unmatched. There are 16 residues in the CDR3. The CDR3 spells CASSEGSGRTHETQYF. The CDR3 region has the DNA TGTGCCAGCAGTGAAGGTAGCGGGAGAACTCATGAGACCCAGTACTTC.

The V gene is TRBV2, the J gene TRBJ2-2, with TRBD2 matching over 8 bases. V was pared by 6 bases and J by 7 bases, with 4 bases of the junction left unmatched. There are 13 residues in the CDR3. Germline V CDR1 and CDR2: SNHLY, FYNNEI. The CDR3 here is CASRAGTSGELFF. The DNA of the CDR3 is TGTGCCAGCAGAGCCGGGACTAGCGGGGAGCTGTTTTTT.

The V and J genes are TRBV6-1 and TRBJ2-7, with 8 bases identical to TRBD2. The CDR3 runs 12 residues. The junction had 0 bases not matched to a gene; V was cut back by 4 bases and J by 4 bases. Germline V gene sequence: CDR1 MNHNS, CDR2 SASEGT. The CDR3 spells CASSASGYEQYF. CDR3 nucleotide sequence: TGTGCCAGCAGTGCTAGCGGGTACGAGCAGTACTTC.

V is TRBV27 and J is TRBJ2-7, with D unresolved. Germline values: CDR1 MNHEY, CDR2 SMNVEV (reference sequence). The CDR3 spans 12 residues. Trimming removed 6 bases at V and 3 bases at J, with 9 bases between. CDR3: CASSPDYYEQYF. Written as DNA, the CDR3 is TGTGCCAGCAGCCCGGATTACTACGAGCAGTACTTC.

The rearrangement uses TRBV7-6 and TRBJ2-7; 10 bases align to TRBD1. Trimming removed 5 bases from V and 3 bases from J; junction bases left unmatched: 7. This CDR3 is 15 amino acids long. Per germline, CDR1 SGHVS and CDR2 FNYEAQ. CDR3 in amino acids: CASSPGTGAGYEQYF. CDR3 in DNA: TGTGCCAGCAGCCCTGGGACAGGGGCGGGCTACGAGCAGTACTTC.

J is TRBJ2-5 and V is TRBV28; D unclear. The CDR3 sequence is 15 residues long. V dropped 5 bases and J dropped 3 bases, with 16 bases sitting between them. The germline V gene encodes CDR1 MDHEN and CDR2 SYDVKM. The CDR3 region is CASSPMTEGKETQYF. In nucleotides, the CDR3 is TGTGCCAGCAGTCCAATGACGGAAGGGAAAGAGACCCAGTACTTC.

The gene calls are TRBV28 and TRBJ1-5; no reliable D call. The CDR3 spans 15 residues. The V end was cut by 6 bases, the J end by 2 bases, with 14 bases between. Germline V CDR1 and CDR2: MDHEN, SYDVKM. The CDR3 protein is CASSPSLEGNQPQHF. CDR3 nucleotides: TGTGCCAGCAGCCCGTCCCTAGAGGGCAATCAGCCCCAGCATTTT.

V and J are TRBV2 and TRBJ2-7, with TRBD1 matching over 8 bases. CDR1 SNHLY and CDR2 FYNNEI come from the germline V gene. With V trimmed by 2 bases and J by 2 bases, 5 bases remained unmatched. The CDR3 is 15 residues long. The CDR3 reads CASSESGGQAYEQYF. CDR3 sequence (DNA): TGTGCCAGCAGTGAAAGTGGGGGACAGGCCTACGAGCAGTACTTC.